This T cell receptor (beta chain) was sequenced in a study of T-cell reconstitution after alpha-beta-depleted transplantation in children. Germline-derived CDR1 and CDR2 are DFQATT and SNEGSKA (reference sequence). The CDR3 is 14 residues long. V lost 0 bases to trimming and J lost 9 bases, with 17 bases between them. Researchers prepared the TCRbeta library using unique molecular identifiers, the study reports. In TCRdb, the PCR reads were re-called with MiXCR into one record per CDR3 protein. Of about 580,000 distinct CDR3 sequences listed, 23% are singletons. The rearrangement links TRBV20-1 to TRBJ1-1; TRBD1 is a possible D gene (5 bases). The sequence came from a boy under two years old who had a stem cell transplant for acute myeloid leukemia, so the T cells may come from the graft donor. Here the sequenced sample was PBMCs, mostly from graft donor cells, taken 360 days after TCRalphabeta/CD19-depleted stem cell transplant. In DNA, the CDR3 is TGCAGTGCTAGAGATTTTTCTTCCGGGGCGAAAGCTTTCTTT. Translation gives CSARDFSSGAKAFF.